This TCR beta chain originates from a study of blood T cell repertoires in COVID-19. Study information: The United States, Italy and Spain were the sources of the acute and convalescent COVID-19 samples. T cells, B-cell-depleted T cells, or PBMCs provided the cDNA or gDNA that served as material.

CDR1 is SGHAT, CDR2 FQNNGV, per germline. V gave up 3 bases and J gave up 2 bases; unmatched junction bases: 3. The CDR3 loop spans 15 amino acids. Per the original methods: Estimated nucleated cell counts came from reference gene primer amplification. Method: immunoSEQ multiplex PCR; TCRdb's copy keeps in-frame clones and lacks some. V, J and clone size derive from that table, while D and trimming were established from the DNA sequence. This table holds 150,000 or so clones, 80% to 90% found once. Specimen: peripheral blood. This chain joins TRBV11-2 and TRBJ2-5, with 10 nucleotides matching TRBD2. This sequence originates from a man aged 35 to 55 who had recovered from COVID-19. This CDR3 reads CASSLGTSAQETQYF. In DNA, the CDR3 is TGTGCCAGCAGCTTGGGGACTAGCGCACAAGAGACCCAGTACTTC.